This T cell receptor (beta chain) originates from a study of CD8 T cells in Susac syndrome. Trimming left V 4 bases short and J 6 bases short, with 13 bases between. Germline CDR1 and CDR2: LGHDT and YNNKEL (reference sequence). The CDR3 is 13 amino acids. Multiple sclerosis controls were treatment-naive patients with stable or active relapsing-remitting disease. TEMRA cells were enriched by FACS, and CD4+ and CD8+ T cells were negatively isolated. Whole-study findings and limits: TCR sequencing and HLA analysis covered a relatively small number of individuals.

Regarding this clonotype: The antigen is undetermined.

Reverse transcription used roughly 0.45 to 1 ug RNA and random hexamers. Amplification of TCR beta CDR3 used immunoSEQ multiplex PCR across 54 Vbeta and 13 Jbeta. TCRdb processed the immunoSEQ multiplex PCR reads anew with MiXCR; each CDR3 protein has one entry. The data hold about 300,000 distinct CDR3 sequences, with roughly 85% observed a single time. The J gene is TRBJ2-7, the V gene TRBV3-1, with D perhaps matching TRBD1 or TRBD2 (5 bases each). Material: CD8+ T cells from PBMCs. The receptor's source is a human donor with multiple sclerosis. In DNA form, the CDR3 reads TGTGCCAGCAGCCCCGGGACCCCTCCCGAGCAGTACTTC. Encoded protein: CASSPGTPPEQYF.